This entry features one TCR beta chain sequence. This was the immunoSEQ v3.0 assay at survey level. Method: immunoSEQ multiplex PCR; TCRdb's copy keeps in-frame clones and lacks some. The repertoire includes under 30,000 clones, approximately 90% of them detected once, and 7% to 8% sits in the top ten. This sample is drawn from a study of long-term antiretroviral therapy in people with HIV. The V gene lost 0 bases and the J gene lost 3 bases, with 11 bases spanning the gap. The CDR3 runs 15 residues. Germline values: CDR1 LNHDA, CDR2 SQIVND (reference sequence). The TCR sequence derives from a man aged 50 or older with HIV. The sample was unsorted PBMCs, taken about 5 years before starting antiretroviral therapy. This sequence joins TRBV19 and TRBJ1-1, with a weak D call TRBD1 (5 bases). This chain's CDR3 is CASSIENRGDTEAFF. In nucleotides, the CDR3 is TGTGCCAGTAGTATAGAAAACAGAGGGGACACTGAAGCTTTCTTT.